These 21 T cell receptor beta chains were all obtained from the same sample, sequenced in a study of blood T cell repertoires in COVID-19. Assay: immunoSEQ multiplex PCR; the TCRdb copy retains only in-frame clones and omits some. The repertoire consists of under 300,000 clones, with around 86% occurring once and the leading ten covering 3%. The sample taken for sequencing was peripheral blood. Receptors were obtained from a woman under 40 with active or convalescent COVID-19.

This CDR3 is CAWSQEYNQPQHF. Written as DNA, the CDR3 is TGTGCCTGGAGCCAAGAGTACAATCAGCCCCAGCATTTT. V and J are TRBV30 and TRBJ1-5, with D uncertain. V dropped 3 bases and J dropped 3 bases, with 9 bases sitting between them. Germline lookup yields CDR1 GTSNPN and CDR2 SVGIG (reference sequence). This CDR3 spans 13 amino acids.

The table lists this clone with a count of one. The J gene is TRBJ2-1, the V gene TRBV2; 7 bases are shared with TRBD1. The ends lost 0 bases at V and 6 bases at J; junction bases unmatched: 2. CDR1 SNHLY and CDR2 FYNNEI come from the germline V gene. CDR3 length: 14 residues. The CDR3 sequence is CASSEAQGFNEQFF. The CDR3 nucleotides read TGTGCCAGCAGTGAAGCACAGGGGTTCAATGAGCAGTTCTTC.

This chain connects TRBV28 to TRBJ1-5, with TRBD1 matching 10 bases. The germline V gene has CDR1 MDHEN and CDR2 SYDVKM. J gave up 2 bases and V 8 bases, and 9 bases lay outside the gene matches. The CDR3 is 16 residues long. The CDR3 nucleotides read TGTGCCAGCGGTGGACAGGGGGAAAGGGGCAATCAGCCCCAGCATTTT. Translated, it gives CASGGQGERGNQPQHF.

This chain uses TRBV5-1 with TRBJ2-7; D is possibly TRBD2 (6 bases). CDR3 length: 13 amino acids. Germline CDR1 SGHRS, CDR2 YFSETQ. V was pared by 0 bases and J by 2 bases, with 6 bases between. The CDR3 reads CASSLGGTYEQYF. The CDR3 DNA sequence: TGCGCCAGCAGCTTGGGCGGGACCTACGAGCAGTACTTC.

Here the CDR3 reads CASSLLRDSPLHF. The CDR3 DNA follows: TGTGCCAGCAGCTTATTACGGGATTCACCCCTCCACTTT. The chain employs TRBV7-8 and TRBJ1-6, with D uncertain. Per germline, CDR1 SGHVS and CDR2 FQNEAQ. The V end lost 2 bases, the J end lost 8 bases, and 7 bases lay between the germline ends. The CDR3 runs 13 residues.

The V and J genes are TRBV5-5 and TRBJ1-2; no clear D. Deletions cut 1 base from V and 5 bases from J, with 15 bases between. This CDR3 spans 15 amino acids. Germline V gene sequence: CDR1 SGHKS, CDR2 YYEKEE (reference sequence). CDR3 in amino acids: CASSLTSQRTYGYTF. The CDR3 DNA sequence: TGTGCCAGCAGCTTGACCTCTCAAAGGACTTATGGCTACACCTTC.

The V gene is TRBV28, the J gene TRBJ1-6; D uncertain. The V gene's germline CDR1 is MDHEN and CDR2 SYDVKM. The V end lost 7 bases, the J end lost 2 bases, and 12 bases lay between the germline ends. The CDR3 contains 15 residues. CDR3 in DNA: TGTGCCAGCAAACGGGAAGGTGCCTATAATTCACCCCTCCACTTT. The encoded protein is CASKREGAYNSPLHF.

The V call is TRBV18, the J call TRBJ2-2; D uncertain. The germline V gene encodes CDR1 KGHSH and CDR2 LQKENI. The CDR3 runs 13 residues. Trimming stripped 3 bases from V and 9 bases from J, with 11 bases between. The CDR3 region has the DNA TGTGCCAGCTCACCTCAGGTGAATTGGGAGCTGTTTTTT. As protein: CASSPQVNWELFF.

The chain recombines TRBV2 with TRBJ1-2; 7 positions agree with TRBD1. The CDR3 has 12 residues. Unmatched junction bases numbered 3, after V lost 5 bases and J lost 6 bases. Germline lookup yields CDR1 SNHLY and CDR2 FYNNEI. CDR3 protein: CASSTGVHGYTF. The CDR3 DNA is TGTGCCAGCAGTACAGGGGTTCATGGCTACACCTTC.

The rearrangement joins TRBV4-3 to TRBJ2-5, with 9 nucleotides matching TRBD1. V lost 4 bases to trimming and J lost 5 bases; unmatched junction nucleotides: 5. The length of the CDR3 is 14 residues. The germline V gene encodes CDR1 LGHNA and CDR2 YSLEER. CDR3 DNA sequence: TGCGCCAGCAGCCGGGGACAGGGTCTGGAGACCCAGTACTTC. Amino acid sequence: CASSRGQGLETQYF.

The chain recombines TRBV6-1 with TRBJ2-4; possible D gene TRBD2, 5 bases. Trimming took off 3 bases at V and 9 bases at J, with 12 bases between the two ends. This CDR3 region has 13 residues. Germline V CDR1 and CDR2: MNHNS, SASEGT. The CDR3 DNA reads as TGTGCCAGCAGTGAGGTAAACGCGGGCATTCAGTACTTC. It codes for CASSEVNAGIQYF.

The V call is TRBV5-1, the J call TRBJ2-7; D may be TRBD2 (6 bases). V was shortened by 2 bases and J by 0 bases, with 21 bases between the two germline ends. This CDR3 is built from 18 residues. Germline V gives CDR1 SGHRS, CDR2 YFSETQ. DNA of the CDR3: TGCGCCAGCAGCTTTACTAGCAATTCAATAAGGATCTCCTACGAGCAGTACTTC. Protein: CASSFTSNSIRISYEQYF.

V is TRBV9 and J is TRBJ1-1; D is unclear. CDR1 SGDLS and CDR2 YYNGEE come from the germline V gene. Trimming shortened V by 4 bases and J by 0 bases, and 13 bases separated the two germline ends. This CDR3 has 15 amino acids. This chain's CDR3 is CASSRSTLMNTEAFF. CDR3 coding DNA: TGTGCCAGCAGCCGTTCGACACTTATGAACACTGAAGCTTTCTTT. The full variable domain, its missing parts supplied by reference TRBV9 and TRBJ1-1, is DSGVTQTPKHLITATGQRVTLRCSPRSGDLSVYWYQQSLDQGLQFLIQYYNGEERAKGNILERFSAQQFPDLHSELNLSSLELGDSALYFCASSRSTLMNTEAFFGQGTRLTVV.

This clone occurred a few times. V and J are TRBV12-3 or TRBV12-4 and TRBJ2-7; 7 bases line up with TRBD1. The V and J ends lost 5 bases and 4 bases, in that order; junction bases with no gene match: 2. The CDR3 sequence is 12 residues long. CDR3 in DNA: TGTGCCAGCAGTCGACAGGGATACGAGCAGTACTTC. It codes for CASSRQGYEQYF.

The gene calls are TRBV4-2 and TRBJ2-5; a weak D match, TRBD2 (6 bases). Germline assignment: CDR1 LGHNA and CDR2 YNFKEQ. Trimming took 0 bases from V and 1 from J, leaving 12 bases between them. The CDR3 has 16 amino acids. The CDR3 DNA sequence: TGTGCCAGCAGCCAAGATTTGAATAGCGGCCAAGAGACCCAGTACTTC. Its protein is CASSQDLNSGQETQYF.

The chain couples TRBV19 to TRBJ2-3, with 11 bases identical to TRBD2. CDR3 length: 15 amino acids. CDR1 is LNHDA and CDR2 is SQIVND in the germline V gene (reference sequence). V trimming: 6 bases; J trimming: 4 bases; junction bases outside the gene matches: 6. Here the CDR3 DNA reads TGTGCCAGTAGGGTAACTAGCGGGGGATCAGATACGCAGTATTTT. Its protein product is CASRVTSGGSDTQYF.

This chain links TRBV12-3 or TRBV12-4 with TRBJ1-6; 7 positions agree with TRBD1. This CDR3 comprises 13 residues. V was pared by 3 bases and J by 19 bases, with 12 bases of the junction left unmatched. The CDR3 DNA is TGTGCCAGCAGTTTTTATCTATTTCAGGGGGTGCACTTT. Its protein is CASSFYLFQGVHF.

This clone was seen only once. V gene TRBV10-3 combines with J gene TRBJ2-7, with 11 positions matching TRBD1. Per germline, CDR1 ENHRY and CDR2 SYGVKD. This CDR3 contains 17 residues. V was pared by 5 bases and J by 2 bases, with 11 bases of the junction left unmatched. This CDR3 reads CAISPSKPGQGAYEQYF. In nucleotides, the CDR3 is TGTGCCATCAGTCCTAGTAAACCGGGACAGGGGGCCTACGAGCAGTACTTC.

The chain has TRBV5-1 and TRBJ2-6; D perhaps matches TRBD2 (5 bases). Trimming shortened V by 4 bases and J by 0 bases, and 8 bases separated the two germline ends. The CDR3 consists of 15 residues. The germline gives CDR1 SGHRS, CDR2 YFSETQ. The CDR3 protein is CASSTGNSGANVLTF. The CDR3 DNA is TGCGCCAGCAGCACCGGGAACTCTGGGGCCAACGTCCTGACTTTC.

The chain employs TRBV4-3 and TRBJ1-3; D gene uncertain. This CDR3 is built from 16 residues. Trimming stripped 1 base from V and 0 bases from J, with 10 bases between. Germline lookup yields CDR1 LGHNA and CDR2 YSLEER. The CDR3 protein is CASSQATPSSGNTIYF. CDR3 coding DNA: TGCGCCAGCAGCCAAGCGACACCCAGCTCTGGAAACACCATATATTTT.

V and J are TRBV15 and TRBJ1-1; perhaps TRBD1 as D (5 bases). The V and J ends lost 4 bases and 4 bases respectively, with 13 bases between them. The CDR3 consists of 14 residues. Germline V gives CDR1 LNHNV, CDR2 YYDKDF (reference sequence). Written as DNA, the CDR3 is TGTGCCACCAGCAACGGGCGGGGGTCCACTGAAGCTTTCTTT. It yields the protein CATSNGRGSTEAFF.